This TCR beta chain was profiled in a study of OX40 agonist ivuxolimab in advanced cancers. Study overall: Previous treatment with anti-PD-1, anti-PD-L1 or anti-CTLA-4 therapy was allowed; less than 45% had received some.

Measured with immunoSEQ multiplex PCR; TCRdb has only the in-frame clones, and not every one. The sample consists of over 70,000 clones, around 78% of them appearing once. The sample holds one count of this clone. The antigen remains unidentified. Patients were ineligible given autoimmune disease history or systemic immunosuppression. The CDR3 loop spans 16 amino acids. Looked up from germline, CDR1 is SGHTA and CDR2 is FQGTGA. V lost 0 bases and J lost 1; bases outside the gene matches: 2. Findings of the study overall: In the 0.1 to 3.0 mg/kg range, CD4+ and CD8+ blood T cells had expanded clonally by week 6. Among expanded peripheral T cells, antigen specificity went undetermined.

Material: CD4+ or CD8+ T cells sorted from blood, obtained in a trial of the OX40 agonist ivuxolimab. The origin of this receptor is an adult with an advanced solid tumor such as melanoma, head and neck, liver or kidney cancer. V is TRBV7-3 and J is TRBJ2-2; 7 bases are shared with TRBD2. The CDR3: CASSLTPGGNTGELFF. CDR3 in DNA: TGTGCCAGCAGCTTAACACCGGGAGGGAACACCGGGGAGCTGTTTTTT.